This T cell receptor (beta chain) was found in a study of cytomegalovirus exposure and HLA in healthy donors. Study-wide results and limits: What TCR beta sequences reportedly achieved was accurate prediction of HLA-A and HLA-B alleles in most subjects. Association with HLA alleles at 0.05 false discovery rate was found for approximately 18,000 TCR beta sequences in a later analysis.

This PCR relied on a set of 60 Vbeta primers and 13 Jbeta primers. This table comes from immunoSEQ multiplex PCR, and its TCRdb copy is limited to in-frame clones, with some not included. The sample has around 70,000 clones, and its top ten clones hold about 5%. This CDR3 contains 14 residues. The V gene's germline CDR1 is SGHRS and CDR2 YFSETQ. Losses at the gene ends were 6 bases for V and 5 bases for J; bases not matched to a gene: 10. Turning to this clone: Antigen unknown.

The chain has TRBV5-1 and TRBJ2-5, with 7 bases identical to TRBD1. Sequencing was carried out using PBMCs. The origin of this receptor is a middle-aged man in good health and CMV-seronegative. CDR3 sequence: CASNPGQSQETQYF. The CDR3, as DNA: TGCGCCAGCAACCCGGGACAGTCACAGGAGACCCAGTACTTC.